Sequencing of this TCR beta chain was carried out in a study of T cells in Graves' hyperthyroidism and ophthalmopathy. The germline CDR1 and CDR2 sequences are LNHNV and YYDKDF (reference sequence). CDR3 size: 15 residues. With V trimmed by 1 base and J by 4 bases, 6 bases remained unmatched. RNA transcripts served as the template for amplifying TCR beta CDR3 regions. When the TCR CDR3 underwent first-round RT-PCR, the HTBI primer set was used. TCRdb re-analysed the multiplex PCR reads in MiXCR, keeping a single row per CDR3 protein. There are 650,000 to 850,000 distinct CDR3 sequences in the sample; around a sixth occur only once, and roughly a sixth lies in the top ten.

The sequencing input was blood. The J gene is TRBJ1-2, the V gene TRBV15; 7 nucleotides line up with TRBD1. This clonotype originated in a woman in her fifties or sixties with Graves' hyperthyroidism that later progressed to Graves' ophthalmopathy. This CDR3 is CATSRGQGPTYGYTF. CDR3 in DNA: TGTGCCACCAGCAGAGGACAGGGCCCGACCTATGGCTACACCTTC.